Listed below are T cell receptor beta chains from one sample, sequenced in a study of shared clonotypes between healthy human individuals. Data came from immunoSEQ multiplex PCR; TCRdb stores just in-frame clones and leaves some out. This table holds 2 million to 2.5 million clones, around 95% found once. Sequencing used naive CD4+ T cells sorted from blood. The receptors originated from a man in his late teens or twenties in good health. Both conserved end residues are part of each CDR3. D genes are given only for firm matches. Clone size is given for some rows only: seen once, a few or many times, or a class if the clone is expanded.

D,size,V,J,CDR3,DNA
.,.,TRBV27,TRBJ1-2,CASSLISPNYGYTF,TGTGCCAGCAGTTTGATTTCCCCTAACTATGGCTACACCTTC
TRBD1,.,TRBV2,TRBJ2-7,CASSEVTGGSYEQYF,TGTGCCAGCAGTGAAGTGACAGGGGGCTCCTACGAGCAGTACTTC
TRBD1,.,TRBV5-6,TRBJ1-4,CASSTEPGQINEKLFF,TGTGCCAGCAGCACCGAACCGGGACAGATTAATGAAAAACTGTTTTTT
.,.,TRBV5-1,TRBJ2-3,CASSPVSTDTQYF,TGCGCCAGCAGCCCGGTTAGCACAGATACGCAGTATTTT
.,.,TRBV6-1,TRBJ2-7,CASSEDRLYEQYF,TGTGCCAGCAGTGAGGATCGACTCTACGAGCAGTACTTC
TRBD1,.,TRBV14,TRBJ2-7,CASSRPGQGSIEQYF,TGTGCCAGCAGCCGACCGGGACAGGGGTCCATCGAGCAGTACTTC
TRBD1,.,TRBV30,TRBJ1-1,CAWSDYGTGEFSGTEAFF,TGTGCCTGGAGTGACTACGGGACAGGGGAATTTAGCGGCACTGAAGCTTTCTTT
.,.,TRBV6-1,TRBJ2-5,CASSEVPGRQETQYF,TGTGCCAGCAGTGAAGTCCCAGGCAGACAAGAGACCCAGTACTTC
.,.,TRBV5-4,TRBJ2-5,CASSPGQSGQETQYF,TGTGCCAGCAGCCCAGGACAGTCCGGCCAAGAGACCCAGTACTTC
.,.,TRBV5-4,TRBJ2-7,CASSYSPHEQYF,TGTGCCAGCAGCTACAGCCCACACGAGCAGTACTTC
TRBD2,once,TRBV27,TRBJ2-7,CASSLAGGNPYEQYF,TGTGCCAGCAGTTTAGCGGGAGGAAACCCCTACGAGCAGTACTTC
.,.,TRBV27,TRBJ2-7,CASSVQGSGSYEQYF,TGTGCCAGCAGTGTACAGGGATCAGGATCCTACGAGCAGTACTTC
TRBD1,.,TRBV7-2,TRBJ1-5,CASSYRDSYSNQPQHF,TGTGCCAGCAGCTACAGGGACAGTTATAGCAATCAGCCCCAGCATTTT
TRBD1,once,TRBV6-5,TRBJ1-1,CASSYPGQGNTEAFF,TGTGCCAGCAGTTATCCGGGACAGGGAAACACTGAAGCTTTCTTT
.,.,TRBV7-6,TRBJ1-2,CASSWDGRGGYTF,TGTGCCAGCAGCTGGGACGGTCGGGGAGGCTACACCTTC
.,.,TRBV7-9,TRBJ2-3,CASPTCAGKRGTDTQYF,TGTGCCAGCCCCACCTGTGCCGGGAAAAGGGGAACAGATACGCAGTATTTT
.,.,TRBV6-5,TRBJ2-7,CASSYSMGPTYEQYF,TGTGCCAGCAGTTACTCGATGGGGCCGACCTACGAGCAGTACTTC
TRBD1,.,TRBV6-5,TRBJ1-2,CASSYDRVQHYGYTF,TGTGCCAGCAGTTACGACAGGGTCCAACACTATGGCTACACCTTC
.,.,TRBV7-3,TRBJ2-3,CASSLRGASTDTQYF,TGTGCCAGCAGCTTACGGGGTGCTAGCACAGATACGCAGTATTTT
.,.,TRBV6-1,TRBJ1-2,CASALTGDYGYTF,TGTGCCAGCGCCCTTACAGGAGACTATGGCTACACCTTC
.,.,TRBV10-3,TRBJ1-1,CAISDSGTVNTEAFF,TGTGCCATCAGTGATTCCGGGACGGTGAACACTGAAGCTTTCTTT
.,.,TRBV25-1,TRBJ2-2,CASSRPNTGELFF,TGTGCCAGCAGTCGGCCGAACACCGGGGAGCTGTTTTTT
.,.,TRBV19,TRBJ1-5,CASSTTDGSNQPQHF,TGTGCCAGTAGTACGACGGACGGGAGCAATCAGCCCCAGCATTTT
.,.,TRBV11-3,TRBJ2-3,CASSEGRVDTDTQYF,TGTGCCAGCAGCGAGGGCAGGGTTGACACAGATACGCAGTATTTT
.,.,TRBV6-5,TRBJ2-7,CASSWGSNDEQYF,TGTGCCAGCAGTTGGGGGAGTAACGACGAGCAGTACTTC
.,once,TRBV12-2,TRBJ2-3,CASRPICRGLSTDTQYF,TGTGCAAGTCGCCCAATTTGTAGGGGGCTAAGCACAGATACGCAGTATTTT
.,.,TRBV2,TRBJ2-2,CASSPDHPGTGELFF,TGTGCCAGCAGCCCAGACCACCCGGGCACCGGGGAGCTGTTTTTT
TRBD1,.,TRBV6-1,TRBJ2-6,CASSEKGQGAHSGANVLTF,TGTGCCAGCAGTGAAAAAGGGCAGGGGGCTCACTCTGGGGCCAACGTCCTGACTTTC
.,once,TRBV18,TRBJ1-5,CASSPGTGVSNQPQHF,TGTGCCAGCTCACCGGGGACCGGTGTTAGCAATCAGCCCCAGCATTTT
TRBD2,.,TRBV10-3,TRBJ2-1,CASAGTSGSEQFF,TGTGCCAGCGCCGGGACTAGCGGGAGCGAGCAGTTCTTC
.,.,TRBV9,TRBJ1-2,CASSVWAGSGYTF,TGTGCCAGCAGCGTCTGGGCGGGGTCTGGCTACACCTTC
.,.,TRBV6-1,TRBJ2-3,CASSDTDTQYF,TGTGCCAGTTCTGACACAGATACGCAGTATTTT
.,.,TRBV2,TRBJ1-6,CASMLGQPNSPLHF,TGTGCCAGTATGTTGGGTCAACCAAATTCACCCCTCCACTTT
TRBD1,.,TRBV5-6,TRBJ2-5,CASSQDRGSWETQYF,TGTGCCAGCAGCCAGGACAGGGGGTCTTGGGAGACCCAGTACTTC
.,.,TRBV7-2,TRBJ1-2,CASSSTQSSPRWDGYTF,TGTGCCAGCAGCTCCACCCAAAGTTCACCTCGCTGGGATGGCTACACCTTC
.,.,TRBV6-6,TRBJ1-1,CASSPDRSSNTEAFF,TGTGCCAGCAGTCCCGACAGGTCCTCGAACACTGAAGCTTTCTTT
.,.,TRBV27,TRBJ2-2,CASVASGELFF,TGTGCCAGTGTGGCTTCGGGGGAGCTGTTTTTT
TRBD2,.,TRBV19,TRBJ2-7,CASSIIGISGSYEQYF,TGTGCCAGTAGCATTATCGGAATTAGCGGGTCATACGAGCAGTACTTC
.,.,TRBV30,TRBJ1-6,CAWRNWGNSPLHF,TGTGCCTGGAGGAACTGGGGAAATTCACCCCTCCACTTT
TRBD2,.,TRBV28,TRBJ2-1,CASSYSAGAYNEQFF,TGTGCCAGCAGTTACTCGGCGGGGGCCTACAATGAGCAGTTCTTC
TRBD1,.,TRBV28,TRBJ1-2,CASSLRGGGGSGYTF,TGTGCCAGCAGTCTGAGAGGGGGAGGGGGCAGCGGCTACACCTTC
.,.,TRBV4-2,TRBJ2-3,CASSQDRNGITDTQYF,TGTGCCAGCAGCCAAGATAGGAACGGTATCACAGATACGCAGTATTTT
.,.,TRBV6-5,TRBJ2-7,CASSYDRRGYEQYF,TGTGCCAGCAGTTACGACAGGAGGGGCTACGAGCAGTACTTC
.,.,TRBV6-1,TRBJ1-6,CASSGTPNSPLHF,TGTGCCAGCTCCGGGACGCCCAATTCACCCCTCCACTTT
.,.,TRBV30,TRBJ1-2,CAWSGPPYGYTF,TGTGCCTGGTCCGGGCCTCCGTATGGCTACACCTTC
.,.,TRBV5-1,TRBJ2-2,CASSSILASTGELFF,TGCGCCAGCAGCTCGATCCTAGCGTCCACCGGGGAGCTGTTTTTT
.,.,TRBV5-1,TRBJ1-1,CASSLGGTPNTEAFF,TGCGCCAGCAGCTTGGGAGGGACACCGAACACTGAAGCTTTCTTT
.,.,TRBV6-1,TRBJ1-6,CASIGRESPLHF,TGTGCCAGCATCGGCAGGGAATCACCCCTCCACTTT
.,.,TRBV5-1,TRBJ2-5,CASSLVGDRETQYF,TGCGCCAGCAGCTTGGTTGGGGATCGGGAGACCCAGTACTTC
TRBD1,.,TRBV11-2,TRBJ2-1,CASSLGGGQGWNEQFF,TGTGCCAGCAGCTTAGGGGGTGGACAGGGTTGGAATGAGCAGTTCTTC
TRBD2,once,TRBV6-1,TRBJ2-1,CASSEQTSGGIEQFF,TGTGCCAGCAGTGAACAGACTAGCGGGGGTATTGAGCAGTTCTTC
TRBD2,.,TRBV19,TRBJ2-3,CASSWTAGGPDTQYF,TGTGCCAGTAGTTGGACAGCGGGGGGCCCAGATACGCAGTATTTT
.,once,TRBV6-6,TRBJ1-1,CASSYVGARNTEAFF,TGTGCCAGCAGTTACGTTGGGGCGCGGAACACTGAAGCTTTCTTT
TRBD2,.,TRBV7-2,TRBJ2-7,CASSFGWASGYEQYF,TGTGCCAGCAGCTTTGGCTGGGCTAGCGGATACGAGCAGTACTTC
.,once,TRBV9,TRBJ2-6,CASSVGVTGANVLTF,TGTGCCAGCAGCGTGGGGGTTACTGGGGCCAACGTCCTGACTTTC
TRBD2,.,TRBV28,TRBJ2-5,CASSSSLAGGQETQYF,TGTGCCAGCAGTTCCTCCCTAGCGGGGGGACAAGAGACCCAGTACTTC
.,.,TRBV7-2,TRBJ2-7,CASSPVGHPTYEQYF,TGTGCCAGCAGCCCGGTGGGACACCCGACCTACGAGCAGTACTTC
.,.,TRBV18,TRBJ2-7,CASSRGESYSYEQYF,TGTGCCAGCTCCAGAGGCGAATCGTACTCCTACGAGCAGTACTTC
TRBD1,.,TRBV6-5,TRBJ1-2,CASSYAGGVYGYTF,TGTGCCAGCAGTTACGCAGGGGGTGTCTATGGCTACACCTTC